This is a list of T cell receptor beta chains from one sample in a study of cytomegalovirus exposure and HLA in healthy donors. This table comes from immunoSEQ multiplex PCR, and its TCRdb copy is limited to in-frame clones, with some not included. Of 120,000 or so clones listed, 70% to 90% are singletons. Sequencing input: PBMCs. Receptors were obtained from a man aged 18-30 years in good health and CMV-seropositive. The conserved cysteine and the conserved F or W are not part of the CDR3 here. The order of the fields is V gene, CDR3 protein.

V gene: TRBV19; CDR3 protein: ASGQGVGGELF
V gene: TRBV28; CDR3 protein: ASTKYRGQEAF
V gene: TRBV30; CDR3 protein: AWSIPGQTNQPQH
V gene: TRBV20-1; CDR3 protein: SAGSPGELF
V gene: TRBV5-6; CDR3 protein: ASSYGSYEQY
V gene: TRBV27; CDR3 protein: ASSLPPAGALNEQF
V gene: TRBV7-2; CDR3 protein: ASSPGQYPRQY
V gene: TRBV7-2; CDR3 protein: ASSSDRGQNEQY
V gene: TRBV9; CDR3 protein: ASSQGASATIYNEQF
V gene: TRBV7-2; CDR3 protein: ASSPTSGTTDTQY
V gene: TRBV5-1; CDR3 protein: ASSLTYDQPQH
V gene: TRBV2; CDR3 protein: ASSDHRAINYGYT
V gene: TRBV18; CDR3 protein: ASSPTANTEAF
V gene: TRBV11-2; CDR3 protein: ASSRDRWDETQY
V gene: TRBV4-2; CDR3 protein: ASSSQGLAGGLQETQY
V gene: TRBV11-2; CDR3 protein: ASSLEVAYSPLH
V gene: TRBV6-6; CDR3 protein: ASRNDRVEGYT
V gene: TRBV14; CDR3 protein: ASSQLAGGRSSYEQY
V gene: TRBV6-4; CDR3 protein: ASSDSEGGTQY
V gene: TRBV2; CDR3 protein: ASSVDRQGRSPLH
V gene: TRBV7-9; CDR3 protein: ASSLTFSGEETQY
V gene: TRBV29-1; CDR3 protein: SVEVGTGGLGYT
V gene: TRBV19; CDR3 protein: ATGGEYSNQPQH
V gene: TRBV29-1; CDR3 protein: SVEEGTEAF
V gene: TRBV7-9; CDR3 protein: ASSRGAANPYGYT
V gene: TRBV6-1; CDR3 protein: ASSWTSYEQY
V gene: TRBV9; CDR3 protein: ASSVEGSGVYNEQF
V gene: TRBV19; CDR3 protein: ASSRGLNTEAF